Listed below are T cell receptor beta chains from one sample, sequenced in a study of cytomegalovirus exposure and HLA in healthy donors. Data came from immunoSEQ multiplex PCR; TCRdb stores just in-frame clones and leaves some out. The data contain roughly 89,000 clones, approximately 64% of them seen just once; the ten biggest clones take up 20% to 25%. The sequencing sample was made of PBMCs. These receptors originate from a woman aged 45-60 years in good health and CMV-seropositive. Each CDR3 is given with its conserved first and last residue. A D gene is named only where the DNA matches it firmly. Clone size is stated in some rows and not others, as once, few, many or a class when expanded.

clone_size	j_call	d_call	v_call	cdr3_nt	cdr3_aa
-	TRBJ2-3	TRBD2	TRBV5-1	TGCGCCAGCAGCCGCGGGGGGCGGTTAGATACGCAGTATTTT	CASSRGGRLDTQYF
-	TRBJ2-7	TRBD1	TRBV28	TGTGCCAGCAGCCTGACCGGGACAGGGGACGAGCAGTACTTC	CASSLTGTGDEQYF
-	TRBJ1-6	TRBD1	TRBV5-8	TGTGCCAGCAGCTTACAGGGGGCTAGCTCCTATAATTCACCCCCCCACTTT	CASSLQGASSYNSPPHF
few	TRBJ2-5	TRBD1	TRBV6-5	TGTGCCAGCAGTCAGGGGGCGCGGGAAGAGACCCAGTACTTC	CASSQGAREETQYF
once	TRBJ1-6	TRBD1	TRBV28	TGTGCCAGCAGTTTAGCGGACAGGGCCTCACCCCTCCACTTT	CASSLADRASPLHF
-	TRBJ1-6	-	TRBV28	TGTGCCAGCTTTGCGGGGGTAAATAATTCACCCCTCCACTTT	CASFAGVNNSPLHF
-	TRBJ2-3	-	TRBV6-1	TGTGCCAGCAGTTGGACTCGATTCACAGATACGCAGTATTTT	CASSWTRFTDTQYF
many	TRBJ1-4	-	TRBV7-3	TGTGCCAGCAGCTTCATCAAAGGGGCCCCAACTAATGAAAAACTGTTTTTT	CASSFIKGAPTNEKLFF
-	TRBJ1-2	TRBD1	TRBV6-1	TGTGCCAGCAGTGGCGACAGGGATGGCTACACCTTC	CASSGDRDGYTF
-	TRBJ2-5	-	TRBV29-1	TGCAGCGGTGTAGGGAGTGCCCGGGGGGCAGAGACCCAGTACTTC	CSGVGSARGAETQYF
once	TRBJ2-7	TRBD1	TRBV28	TGTGCCAGCAGCACTACAGGGGGCCCCTACGAGCAGTACTTC	CASSTTGGPYEQYF
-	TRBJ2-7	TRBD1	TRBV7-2	TGTGCCAGCAGCTTAGGGACAGGGGGCTTCTACGAGCAGTACTTC	CASSLGTGGFYEQYF